This T cell receptor (beta chain) was documented in a study of T cell responses to AZD1222 COVID-19 vaccine. The protocol was immunoSEQ multiplex PCR, while the TCRdb copy is restricted to in-frame clones and leaves out a portion. This sample has approximately 160,000 clones; roughly 93% occur once, and the top ten carry over 0.8%. This clone was counted once. V was clipped by 0 bases and J by 5 bases, with 13 bases between them. Germline assignment: CDR1 MNHEY and CDR2 SVGAGI. The CDR3 runs 15 residues. The sample consisted of peripheral blood, taken on day 0 of AZD1222 vaccination. This clonotype was sampled from an adult in good health. The J gene is TRBJ1-1, the V gene TRBV6-5; D unclear. The CDR3 DNA is TGTGCCAGCAGTTACTCGTTACTACTGGGTACTGAAGCTTTCTTT. The encoded protein is CASSYSLLLGTEAFF.